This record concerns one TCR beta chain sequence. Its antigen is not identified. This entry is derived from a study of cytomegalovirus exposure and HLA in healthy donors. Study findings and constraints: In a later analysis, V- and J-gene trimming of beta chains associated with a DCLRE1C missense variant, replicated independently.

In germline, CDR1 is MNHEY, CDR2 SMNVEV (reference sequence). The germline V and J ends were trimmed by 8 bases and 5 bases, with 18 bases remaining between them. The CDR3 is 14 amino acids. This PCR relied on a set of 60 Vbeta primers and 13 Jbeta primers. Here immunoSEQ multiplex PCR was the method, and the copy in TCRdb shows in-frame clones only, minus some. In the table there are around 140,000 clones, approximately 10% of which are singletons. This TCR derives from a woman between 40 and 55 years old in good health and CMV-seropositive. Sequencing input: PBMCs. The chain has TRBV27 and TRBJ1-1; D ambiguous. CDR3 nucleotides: TGTGCCAGCGCCCTGGCCGGGTTCCGGACTGAAGCTTTCTTT. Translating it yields CASALAGFRTEAFF.